The entry that follows covers one TCR beta chain sequence. The sample originates from a study of blood T cell repertoires in COVID-19. Study at large: In each case, the material was cDNA or gDNA derived from T cells, B-cell-depleted T cells, or PBMCs.

Trimming at V came to 0 bases and at J to 4 bases, leaving 6 bases not matched to a gene. CDR3 length equals 15 residues. The germline CDR1 and CDR2 sequences are LNHNV and YYDKDF (reference sequence). How the authors handled the data: How many nucleated cells were present was estimated from reference gene primer amplification. Only in-frame clones appear in the TCRdb table, and some are missing; sequencing was by immunoSEQ multiplex PCR. V, J and clone size reflect that table, while D and trimming were determined from the DNA. The data contain around 250,000 clones, roughly 86% of them singletons. This chain uses TRBV15 with TRBJ2-7; 7 bases are a match to TRBD1. The sequence derives from a man aged 40-49 years with active or convalescent COVID-19. The sequenced sample was peripheral blood. The CDR3 bases are TGTGCCACCAGCAGAGATACCGACAGGGCGTACGAGCAGTACTTC. Amino acids: CATSRDTDRAYEQYF. The full variable domain, rest sourced from reference TRBV15 and TRBJ2-7, is DAMVIQNPRYQVTQFGKPVTLSCSQTLNHNVMYWYQQKSSQAPKLLFHYYDKDFNNEADTPDNFQSRRPNTSFCFLDIRSPGLGDTAMYLCATSRDTDRAYEQYFGPGTRLTVT.